This T cell receptor beta chain appears in the sequencing data of a study of shared clonotypes between healthy human individuals. Broader study findings: Deeper or shallower sequencing was expected to change how clonotypes are shared among donors.

Memory CD4+ cells were the fraction left after CD45RA+ naive selection. The authors loaded about 0.2 ug DNA, about 30,000 T cell genomes, into sorted-subset replicate PCRs. Authors' processing steps: ImmunoSEQ gave junction-only sequences without quality scores, so filtering differed. Some clones are missing from TCRdb's copy, which holds only in-frame ones; the method was immunoSEQ multiplex PCR. The V and J calls and the clone size are those of that table, but D and trimming were determined from the DNA. The sample lists a few hundred thousand clones, under 80% occurring once. This clone was recorded many times. Its target is unknown. This CDR3 region has 13 residues. Germline-derived CDR1 and CDR2 are SGHNT and YYREEE (reference sequence). Trimming stripped 10 bases from V and 0 bases from J, with 14 bases between.

V is TRBV5-4 and J is TRBJ2-7, with a tentative D call TRBD1 (6 bases). The clonotype originates from a young man in good health. The specimen sequenced was memory CD4+ T cells sorted from blood. Subset noted: CD45RA-negative fraction. DNA for the CDR3: TGTGCCTCTGCCCGGGACAACTCCTACGAGCAGTACTTC. The encoded protein is CASARDNSYEQYF.